This T cell receptor (beta chain) was found in a study of blood T cell repertoires in COVID-19. V dropped 6 bases and J dropped 8; count of bases not matched to a gene: 7. The CDR3 contains 13 residues. Per germline, CDR1 MRHNA and CDR2 SNTAGT. As handled by the study authors: Amplifying reference gene primers gave estimates of nucleated cell counts. Produced via immunoSEQ multiplex PCR; TCRdb's table is partial and in-frame only. V, J and clone size are those of that table, while D and trimming were read from the DNA. Of fewer than 250,000 clones listed, approximately 91% are singletons. The chain couples TRBV6-4 to TRBJ1-3, with 7 bases lining up with TRBD1. This clonotype was sampled from a man younger than 40 with COVID-19, enrolled during active disease. Sequenced sample: peripheral blood. Here the CDR3 DNA reads TGTGCCAGCAGAGGAGGGGGCGCGGACACCATATATTTT. It translates to CASRGGGADTIYF.